What follows are 23 T cell receptor beta chains derived from one specimen sequenced in a study of blood T cell repertoires in COVID-19. Some clones are missing from TCRdb's copy, which holds only in-frame ones; the method was immunoSEQ multiplex PCR. This sample carries roughly 94,000 clones, 75% to 85% of them seen once, and the ten largest clones take roughly 25%. Input material: peripheral blood. The receptor source for this set is a man in his 60s with acute or convalescent COVID-19.

This clone was counted once. This sequence joins TRBV3-1 (or the pseudogene TRBV3-2) and TRBJ1-3; D gene unclear. CDR1 and CDR2 from the germline V gene are LGHDT and YNNKEL (reference sequence). The CDR3 extends over 13 amino acids. The germline V and J ends were trimmed by 1 base and 7 bases, with 8 bases remaining between them. CDR3 region: CASSQAGRNTIYF. The DNA of the CDR3 is TGTGCCAGCAGCCAAGCAGGCAGGAACACCATATATTTT.

The V call is TRBV4-1, the J call TRBJ2-2, with D unclear. CDR1 and CDR2 (germline): MGHRA, YSYEKL. CDR3 length: 16 residues. Trimming removed 4 bases at V and 1 base at J, with 13 bases between. CDR3 sequence (DNA): TGCGCCAGCAGCCTCCGATTTGAGCGGAACACCGGGGAGCTGTTTTTT. Translated: CASSLRFERNTGELFF.

The V and J genes are TRBV5-4 and TRBJ2-5; TRBD1 matches at 8 bases. Per germline, CDR1 SGHNT and CDR2 YYREEE (reference sequence). V lost 4 bases to trimming and J lost 4 bases; unmatched junction nucleotides: 9. CDR3 length: 15 amino acids. CDR3 nucleotides: TGTGCCAGCAGCCAAAAGACAGGGGTAGGAGAGACCCAGTACTTC. It codes for CASSQKTGVGETQYF.

This rearrangement joins TRBV5-1 to TRBJ1-6, with 9 bases fitting TRBD1. The CDR3 totals 15 residues. Germline lookup yields CDR1 SGHRS and CDR2 YFSETQ. J gave up 4 bases and V 5 bases, and 4 bases lay outside the gene matches. CDR3 sequence (DNA): TGCGCCAGCAGACTGGACAGGGGATATAATTCACCCCTCCACTTT. It yields the protein CASRLDRGYNSPLHF.

This clone was seen more than once but under ten times. Here the CDR3 reads CASSSLDSFGNTIYF. The CDR3 DNA follows: TGTGCCAGCAGCTCGCTAGACAGTTTTGGAAACACCATATATTTT. This chain connects TRBV27 to TRBJ1-3, with D tentatively TRBD1 (5 bases). Trimming pared 6 bases from V and 3 bases from J, leaving 15 bases between. The CDR3 loop spans 15 amino acids. Germline CDR1 and CDR2: MNHEY and SMNVEV (reference sequence).

The sample holds one count of this clone. The genes are TRBV7-8 and TRBJ1-2; the match to TRBD1 covers 9 bases. The CDR3 has 17 residues. Germline loops: CDR1 SGHVS, CDR2 FQNEAQ. The V gene end was trimmed by 1 base and the J gene end by 7 bases; junction bases not matched to a gene: 13. In nucleotides, the CDR3 is TGTGCCAGCAGCTTAGAAGGGACAGGGCTATTAAAGGGTGGCTACACCTTC. Its translation: CASSLEGTGLLKGGYTF.

The chain combines TRBV5-4 with TRBJ1-1, with D possibly matching TRBD1 (6 bases). Trimming pared 1 base from V and 1 base from J, leaving 14 bases between. The CDR3 totals 16 residues. Germline assignment: CDR1 SGHNT and CDR2 YYREEE (reference sequence). DNA of the CDR3: TGTGCCAGCAGCTTGTTGGGAACCAGGGGGAACACTGAAGCTTTCTTT. Translating gives CASSLLGTRGNTEAFF.

This clone was detected only once. The CDR3 loop reads CASVRGGSYNEQFF. The DNA of the CDR3 is TGTGCCAGTGTACGGGGGGGCTCCTACAATGAGCAGTTCTTC. J is TRBJ2-1 and V is TRBV19; 8 bases align to TRBD2. CDR1 and CDR2 from the germline V gene are LNHDA and SQIVND (reference sequence). The V and J ends lost 8 bases and 0 bases, in that order; junction bases with no gene match: 3. The CDR3 covers 14 residues.

The V gene is TRBV28, the J gene TRBJ1-2; D ambiguous. From germline, CDR1 is MDHEN and CDR2 SYDVKM. The CDR3 runs 14 residues. V was trimmed by 3 bases and J by 6 bases, leaving 14 bases between them. Here the CDR3 DNA reads TGTGCCAGCAGTTTTATGCGGGTGGCGGATGGCTACACCTTC. Encoded protein: CASSFMRVADGYTF.

V gene TRBV4-3 combines with J gene TRBJ2-3; 11 nucleotides agree with TRBD2. Unmatched junction bases numbered 7, after V lost 4 bases and J lost 4 bases. The CDR3 totals 16 residues. Looked up from germline, CDR1 is LGHNA and CDR2 is YSLEER. In nucleotides, the CDR3 is TGCGCCAGCAGCCCCATCGGGACTAGCGGCCCAGATACGCAGTATTTT. This gives the protein CASSPIGTSGPDTQYF.

V and J are TRBV5-4 and TRBJ2-1, with 12 bases fitting TRBD1. Germline loops: CDR1 SGHNT, CDR2 YYREEE (reference sequence). The CDR3 loop spans 17 amino acids. V was clipped by 4 bases and J by 9 bases; unmatched bases: 14. In DNA form, the CDR3 reads TGTGCCAGCAGCCGCGGAGGGGGACAGGGGGCGAATAGTGAGCAGTTCTTC. This gives the protein CASSRGGGQGANSEQFF.

The chain links TRBV15 to TRBJ2-3; D perhaps matches TRBD2 (7 bases). The CDR3 contains 15 residues. V was cut by 7 bases and J by 0 bases, with 14 bases left in between. Germline CDR1 and CDR2: LNHNV and YYDKDF (reference sequence). The CDR3 sequence is CATTLRGASTDTQYF. The CDR3 bases are TGTGCCACCACTTTACGGGGGGCCAGCACAGATACGCAGTATTTT.

V gene TRBV7-9 combines with J gene TRBJ2-5; 16 nucleotides align to TRBD2. The J segment lost 5 bases and the V segment lost 5 bases, leaving 8 bases of the junction unmatched. The CDR3 is 17 residues long. CDR1 and CDR2 from the germline V gene are SEHNR and FQNEAQ (reference sequence). The CDR3 region has the DNA TGTGCCAGCAGCCCCGGGACTAGCGGGGGGGTGAGGGAGACCCAGTACTTC. Protein product: CASSPGTSGGVRETQYF.

This chain links TRBV4-1 with TRBJ2-3; 7 nucleotides line up with TRBD2. CDR3 size: 16 residues. Losses at the gene ends were 1 base for V and 2 bases for J; bases not matched to a gene: 6. Germline CDR1 MGHRA, CDR2 YSYEKL. Here the CDR3 reads CASSQAKGTNTDTQYF. The CDR3 nucleotides are TGCGCCAGCAGCCAAGCAAAGGGGACTAACACAGATACGCAGTATTTT.

The chain uses TRBV2 and TRBJ1-2; 9 bases line up with TRBD1. Looked up from germline, CDR1 is SNHLY and CDR2 is FYNNEI. This CDR3 has 13 amino acids. V shed 6 bases, J shed 4 bases, and the junction held 3 bases outside the gene matches. The CDR3: CASRTGGFYGYTF. CDR3 nucleotide sequence: TGTGCCAGCAGGACAGGGGGGTTCTATGGCTACACCTTC.

V and J are TRBV5-1 and TRBJ1-2; 9 bases line up with TRBD1. Germline V CDR1 and CDR2: SGHRS, YFSETQ. CDR3 length equals 19 residues. Unmatched junction bases numbered 14, after V lost 0 bases and J lost 2 bases. The chain's CDR3 is CASSLAPGQGRGQNYGYTF. CDR3 nucleotide sequence: TGCGCCAGCAGCTTGGCCCCGGGACAGGGTAGGGGCCAGAACTATGGCTACACCTTC. Full variable domain (outside the CDR3, taken from reference TRBV5-1 and TRBJ1-2): KAGVTQTPRYLIKTRGQQVTLSCSPISGHRSVSWYQQTPGQGLQFLFEYFSETQRNKGNFPGRFSGRQFSNSRSEMNVSTLELGDSALYLCASSLAPGQGRGQNYGYTFGSGTRLTVV.

The chain's CDR3 is CASSLARGGASSTDTQYF. The CDR3 region has the DNA TGTGCCAGCAGCTTAGCTCGCGGGGGGGCTTCTAGCACAGATACGCAGTATTTT. The chain has TRBV7-9 and TRBJ2-3; TRBD2 matches 9 bases. The CDR3 spans 18 residues. V was clipped by 0 bases and J by 0 bases; unmatched bases: 7. Germline CDR1 reads SEHNR; CDR2 reads FQNEAQ (reference sequence).

V and J are TRBV5-1 and TRBJ2-5; D may be TRBD2 (5 bases). The V end lost 0 bases, the J end lost 5 bases, and 8 bases lay between the germline ends. This CDR3 region has 13 residues. From germline, CDR1 is SGHRS and CDR2 YFSETQ. In DNA form, the CDR3 reads TGCGCCAGCAGCTTGGTACTAGGCGAGACCCAGTACTTC. It specifies CASSLVLGETQYF. Supplemented by reference TRBV5-1 and TRBJ2-5, the full variable domain reads KAGVTQTPRYLIKTRGQQVTLSCSPISGHRSVSWYQQTPGQGLQFLFEYFSETQRNKGNFPGRFSGRQFSNSRSEMNVSTLELGDSALYLCASSLVLGETQYFGPGTRLLVL.

In DNA form, the CDR3 reads TGTGCCATCAGTGCGAGCGAGGGAATCAGCAATCAGCCCCAGCATTTT. Amino acid sequence: CAISASEGISNQPQHF. V gene TRBV10-3 combines with J gene TRBJ1-5; D is uncertain. Trimming pared 4 bases from V and 1 base from J, leaving 14 bases between. Germline CDR1 reads ENHRY; CDR2 reads SYGVKD. The CDR3 has 16 residues.

This clone was seen just once. The chain has TRBV21-1 and TRBJ2-3; the table assigns TRBD2, which was not confirmed against the DNA. TRBV21-1 is listed as a pseudogene. This CDR3 contains 16 residues. The CDR3 nucleotides read TGTGCCAGCAGCCACTGGACTAGCGGGGGCCCAGATACGCAGTATTTT. It encodes CASSHWTSGGPDTQYF.

In its sample, this clone was seen a few times. The gene calls are TRBV4-1 and TRBJ1-3; D gene uncertain. In germline, CDR1 is MGHRA, CDR2 YSYEKL. The CDR3 contains 14 residues. Trimming stripped 4 bases from V and 0 bases from J, with 7 bases between. The CDR3 reads CASSLLHSGNTIYF. In DNA form, the CDR3 reads TGCGCCAGCAGCCTACTACACTCTGGAAACACCATATATTTT.

The chain joins TRBV5-6 to TRBJ1-4; D may be TRBD1 (6 bases). The germline V gene has CDR1 SGHDT and CDR2 YYEEEE. The CDR3 runs 15 residues. V shed 4 bases and J shed 7 bases, with 17 bases lying between them. The CDR3 protein is CASSSIQGFSEKLFF. DNA of the CDR3: TGTGCCAGCAGCAGCATACAGGGATTTTCTGAAAAACTGTTTTTT.

The V gene is TRBV4-1, the J gene TRBJ1-5; 10 bases align to TRBD1. The CDR3 consists of 15 residues. The J segment lost 6 bases and the V segment lost 0 bases, leaving 2 bases of the junction unmatched. The V gene's germline CDR1 is MGHRA and CDR2 YSYEKL. DNA for the CDR3: TGCGCCAGCAGCCAAGAGGACAGGGGGGGTCAGCCCCAGCATTTT. Protein product: CASSQEDRGGQPQHF.